Sequencing of this T cell receptor (beta chain) was carried out in a study of control samples from healthy donors and cancer patients. The assay was immunoSEQ multiplex PCR, and TCRdb's table has in-frame clones only and misses some. Here the sample spans some 140,000 clones, approximately 96% being singletons. V was shortened by 4 bases and J by 5 bases, with 14 bases between the two germline ends. The CDR3 contains 15 residues. Germline V gene sequence: CDR1 MDHEN, CDR2 SYDVKM. The J gene is TRBJ2-2, the V gene TRBV28, with D perhaps given as TRBD1 or TRBD2 (5 bases each). This receptor was obtained from a man aged 40-55 years in good health. The specimen was blood. The CDR3 loop reads CASSSRGWRTGELFF. The CDR3 nucleotides read TGTGCCAGCAGTTCTCGGGGCTGGAGAACCGGGGAGCTGTTTTTT. Complete variable domain (other parts from reference TRBV28 and TRBJ2-2): DVKVTQSSRYLVKRTGEKVFLECVQDMDHENMFWYRQDPGLGLRLIYFSYDVKMKEKGDIPEGYSVSREKKERFSLILESASTNQTSMYLCASSSRGWRTGELFFGEGSRLTVL.